This T cell receptor (beta chain) was found in a study of cytomegalovirus exposure and HLA in healthy donors. Study overall: Around 190 million T cells yielded 100 million to 130 million unique TCR beta sequences, as an earlier analysis found.

CDR3 size: 14 residues. With 5 bases removed from V and 10 bases from J, the gap between germline ends came to 18 bases. Germline V lookup: CDR1 MNHNS, CDR2 SASEGT. On this clone itself: Its antigen is unknown.

Study observations and caveats: Later analysis identified a missense DCLRE1C variant that was linked to TCR beta V- and J-gene trimming.

PCR used 60 Vbeta primers and 13 Jbeta primers. Clones were read by immunoSEQ multiplex PCR, and TCRdb kept only the in-frame ones, dropping some. There are fewer than 85,000 clones in the sample, with roughly 4.7% held by the top ten. The rearrangement joins TRBV6-1 to TRBJ2-1; possibly TRBD2 for D (6 bases). This TCR came from a woman aged 40-49 years in good health and CMV-seropositive. The sample consisted of PBMCs. Here the CDR3 DNA reads TGTGCCAGCAGTCGGGGGACTCCCCCGGGGGAGCAGTTCTTC. This codes for CASSRGTPPGEQFF.